The 17 T cell receptor beta chains reported below all come from one sample, sequenced in a study. TCRdb reanalysed the RT-PCR reads using MiXCR and keeps one entry per CDR3 protein. The repertoire holds about 680,000 distinct CDR3 sequences, more than 13% seen once, with 3.6% in the top ten. The sequenced material came from memory CD4+ T cells from blood. The receptors come from a female donor in good health, serving as a healthy control.

This chain joins TRBV11-2 and TRBJ2-5, with 10 bases aligning to TRBD1. V lost 4 bases to trimming and J lost 7 bases; unmatched junction nucleotides: 6. Germline values: CDR1 SGHAT, CDR2 FQNNGV. The CDR3 length is 14 residues. CDR3 sequence (DNA): TGTGCCAGCAGCTCCCCGGGACAGGGGACGACCCAGTACTTC. Its translation is CASSSPGQGTTQYF.

The chain employs TRBV12-3 or TRBV12-4 and TRBJ2-2; D gene unclear. There are 14 residues in the CDR3. V gave up 6 bases and J gave up 1 base, with 9 bases separating them. CDR3 coding DNA: TGTGCCAGCAGAAGACATCGGAACACCGGGGAGCTGTTTTTT. Its translation: CASRRHRNTGELFF.

This rearrangement joins TRBV5-6 to TRBJ2-2; D is possibly TRBD1 (5 bases). Germline V CDR1 and CDR2: SGHDT, YYEEEE. Deletions cut 0 bases from V and 7 bases from J, with 10 bases between. The CDR3 runs to 14 residues. The CDR3 loop is CASSLVGDGGELFF. CDR3 DNA: TGTGCCAGCAGCTTGGTAGGGGATGGCGGGGAGCTGTTTTTT.

This clonotype was observed many times. This sequence joins TRBV29-1 and TRBJ2-7; D call uncertain. Trimming cost V 6 bases and J 3 bases, with 18 bases left between them. CDR1 and CDR2 from the germline V gene are SQVTM and ANQGSEA. This CDR3 is built from 14 residues. This CDR3 is CSVLSQTSGYEQYF. The CDR3 DNA sequence: TGCAGCGTCCTGAGTCAGACCTCCGGCTACGAGCAGTACTTC.

This sequence joins TRBV24-1 and TRBJ1-2; D unresolved. This CDR3 is built from 11 residues. Germline V lookup: CDR1 KGHDR, CDR2 SFDVKD. Trimming shortened V by 3 bases and J by 4 bases, and 2 bases separated the two germline ends. The CDR3 reads CATSDTYGYTF. Written as DNA, the CDR3 is TGTGCCACCAGTGATACCTATGGCTACACCTTC.

This clonotype was found many times. The chain employs TRBV6-1 and TRBJ2-1; 7 bases line up with TRBD1. Looked up from germline, CDR1 is MNHNS and CDR2 is SASEGT. Trimming removed 2 bases from V and 0 bases from J; junction bases left unmatched: 4. The CDR3 totals 16 residues. CDR3 amino acids: CASSESWDSSYNEQFF. CDR3 coding DNA: TGTGCCAGCAGTGAAAGTTGGGACAGCTCCTACAATGAGCAGTTCTTC.

A few counts support this clonotype. The chain couples TRBV4-3 to TRBJ2-3; TRBD1 aligns across 9 bases. This CDR3 comprises 19 residues. The V gene's germline CDR1 is LGHNA and CDR2 YSLEER. V dropped 0 bases and J dropped 0; count of bases not matched to a gene: 10. The CDR3 loop is CASSQDLGTGMLSTDTQYF. CDR3 DNA: TGCGCCAGCAGCCAAGATCTCGGGACAGGGATGTTAAGCACAGATACGCAGTATTTT.

This clonotype has more than one count but fewer than ten. The chain uses TRBV20-1 and TRBJ2-1, with 10 nucleotides matching TRBD1. From germline, CDR1 is DFQATT and CDR2 SNEGSKA (reference sequence). This CDR3 has 15 amino acids. CDR3 sequence reads: CAGQGSPLTYNEQFF. The CDR3 DNA reads TGCGCGGGACAGGGGTCGCCTTTAACTTACAATGAGCAGTTCTTC.

This clonotype was seen many times. The chain employs TRBV7-2 and TRBJ1-5, with unresolved D. This CDR3 has 16 amino acids. Germline lookup yields CDR1 SGHTA and CDR2 FQGNSA. Trimming removed 1 base at V and 0 bases at J, with 10 bases between. CDR3 coding DNA: TGTGCCAGCAGCTTAGGCGGGATTTATAGCAATCAGCCCCAGCATTTT. It translates to CASSLGGIYSNQPQHF.

The genes are TRBV9 and TRBJ2-3; TRBD2 aligns across 8 bases. Germline V gene lookup returns CDR1 SGDLS and CDR2 YYNGEE. This CDR3 is 15 amino acids long. V lost 4 bases, J lost 0 bases, and 4 bases stayed unmatched. CDR3 protein: CASSSKRESTDTQYF. CDR3 DNA: TGTGCCAGCAGCTCCAAGCGGGAGAGCACAGATACGCAGTATTTT.

The V call is TRBV20-1, the J call TRBJ1-1; D perhaps matches TRBD1 (5 bases). Germline V gene lookup returns CDR1 DFQATT and CDR2 SNEGSKA (reference sequence). The V gene lost 6 bases and the J gene lost 0 bases, with 11 bases spanning the gap. CDR3 size: 13 residues. In DNA form, the CDR3 reads TGCAGTGCGCAGGGACGGTTGAACACTGAAGCTTTCTTT. Its protein is CSAQGRLNTEAFF.

The chain employs TRBV9 and TRBJ2-2; no reliable D call. CDR1 is SGDLS, CDR2 YYNGEE, per germline. Trimming pared 3 bases from V and 0 bases from J, leaving 6 bases between. This CDR3 region has 14 residues. CDR3 protein: CASSASPNTGELFF. CDR3 DNA: TGTGCCAGCAGCGCGAGTCCGAACACCGGGGAGCTGTTTTTT. Full variable domain (outside the CDR3, taken from reference TRBV9 and TRBJ2-2): DSGVTQTPKHLITATGQRVTLRCSPRSGDLSVYWYQQSLDQGLQFLIQYYNGEERAKGNILERFSAQQFPDLHSELNLSSLELGDSALYFCASSASPNTGELFFGEGSRLTVL.

This clonotype was detected a few times. The chain employs TRBV6-6 and TRBJ2-7; 11 bases align to TRBD2. Trimming removed 2 bases from V and 4 bases from J; junction bases left unmatched: 10. The CDR3 sequence is 17 residues long. Germline-derived CDR1 and CDR2 are MNHNY and SVGAGI (reference sequence). The CDR3 sequence: CASSYQGFSGRGYEQYF. CDR3 DNA: TGTGCCAGCAGTTACCAAGGTTTTAGCGGGAGGGGTTACGAGCAGTACTTC.

V and J are TRBV20-1 and TRBJ2-3, with 8 bases matching TRBD2. This CDR3 contains 13 residues. V shed 7 bases and J 4 bases; nucleotides not matched to a gene: 7. Germline loops: CDR1 DFQATT, CDR2 SNEGSKA (reference sequence). The CDR3: CSGGSGGSDTQYF. CDR3 sequence (DNA): TGCAGTGGGGGGAGCGGGGGCTCAGATACGCAGTATTTT.

V and J are TRBV19 and TRBJ2-5; 8 bases agree with TRBD1. V shed 3 bases and J 4 bases; nucleotides not matched to a gene: 4. The V gene's germline CDR1 is LNHDA and CDR2 SQIVND (reference sequence). The CDR3 length is 14 residues. The CDR3 DNA reads as TGTGCCAGTAGTATCTTTGGACAGGGAGAGACCCAGTACTTC. This encodes CASSIFGQGETQYF. Complete variable domain (other parts from reference TRBV19 and TRBJ2-5): DGGITQSPKYLFRKEGQNVTLSCEQNLNHDAMYWYRQDPGQGLRLIYYSQIVNDFQKGDIAEGYSVSREKKESFPLTVTSAQKNPTAFYLCASSIFGQGETQYFGPGTRLLVL.

The chain links TRBV20-1 to TRBJ2-2; D is unresolved. This CDR3 is 14 amino acids long. Germline lookup yields CDR1 DFQATT and CDR2 SNEGSKA (reference sequence). Trimming removed 5 bases at V and 1 base at J, with 11 bases between. The CDR3: CSAQWTGNTGELFF. For the CDR3, the DNA is TGCAGTGCTCAATGGACGGGGAACACCGGGGAGCTGTTTTTT.

The gene calls are TRBV7-6 and TRBJ2-2, with 7 bases that match TRBD1. Trimming cost V 5 bases and J 6 bases; bases outside gene matches: 6. CDR3 length equals 14 residues. In germline, CDR1 is SGHVS, CDR2 FNYEAQ. The CDR3 loop reads CASSADRIAGELFF. The CDR3 DNA follows: TGTGCCAGCAGCGCGGACAGGATCGCCGGGGAGCTGTTTTTT.